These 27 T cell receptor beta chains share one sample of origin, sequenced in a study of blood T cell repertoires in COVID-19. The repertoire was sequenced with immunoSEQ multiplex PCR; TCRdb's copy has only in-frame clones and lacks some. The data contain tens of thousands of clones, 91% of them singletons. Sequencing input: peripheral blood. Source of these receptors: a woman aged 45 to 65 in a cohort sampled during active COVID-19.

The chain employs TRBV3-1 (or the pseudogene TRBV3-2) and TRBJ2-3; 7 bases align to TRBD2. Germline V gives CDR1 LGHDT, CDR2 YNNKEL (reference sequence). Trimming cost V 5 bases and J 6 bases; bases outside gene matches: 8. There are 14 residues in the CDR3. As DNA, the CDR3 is TGTGCCAGCAGCTCAGTCGGGGGGTCGGATACGCAGTATTTT. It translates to CASSSVGGSDTQYF.

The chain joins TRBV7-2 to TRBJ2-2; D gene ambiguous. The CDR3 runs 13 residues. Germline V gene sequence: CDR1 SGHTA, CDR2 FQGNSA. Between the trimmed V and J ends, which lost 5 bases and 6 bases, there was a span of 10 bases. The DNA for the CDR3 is TGTGCCAGCAGCCCAGGCCCTCCCGGGGAGCTGTTTTTT. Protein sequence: CASSPGPPGELFF.

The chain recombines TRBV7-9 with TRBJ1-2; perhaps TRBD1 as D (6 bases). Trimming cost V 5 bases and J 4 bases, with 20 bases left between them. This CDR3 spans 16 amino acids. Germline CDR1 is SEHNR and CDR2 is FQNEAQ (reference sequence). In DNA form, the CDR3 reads TGTGCCAGCAGCCGAGGCGCGAACAGGGATCTCTATGGCTACACCTTC. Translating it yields CASSRGANRDLYGYTF.

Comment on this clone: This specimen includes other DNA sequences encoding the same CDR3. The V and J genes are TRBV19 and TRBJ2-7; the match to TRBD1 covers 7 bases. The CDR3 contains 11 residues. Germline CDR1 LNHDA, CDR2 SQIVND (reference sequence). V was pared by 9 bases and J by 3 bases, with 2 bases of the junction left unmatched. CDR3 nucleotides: TGTGCCAGCAGGGACAGCTACGAGCAGTACTTC. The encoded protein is CASRDSYEQYF.

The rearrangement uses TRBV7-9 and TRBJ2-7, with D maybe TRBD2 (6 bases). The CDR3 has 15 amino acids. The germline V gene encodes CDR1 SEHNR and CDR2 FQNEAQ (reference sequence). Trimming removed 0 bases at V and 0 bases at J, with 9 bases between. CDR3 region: CASSLAGGLSYEQYF. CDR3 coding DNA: TGTGCCAGCAGCTTAGCGGGAGGCCTCTCCTACGAGCAGTACTTC. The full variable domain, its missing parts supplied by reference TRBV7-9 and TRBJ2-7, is DTGVSQNPRHKITKRGQNVTFRCDPISEHNRLYWYRQTLGQGPEFLTYFQNEAQLEKSRLLSDRFSAERPKGSFSTLEIQRTEQGDSAMYLCASSLAGGLSYEQYFGPGTRLTVT.

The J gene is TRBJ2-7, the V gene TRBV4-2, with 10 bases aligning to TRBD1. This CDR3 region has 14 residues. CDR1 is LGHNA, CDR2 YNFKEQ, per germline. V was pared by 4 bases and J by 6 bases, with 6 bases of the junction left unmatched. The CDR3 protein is CASSRGQGGSEQYF. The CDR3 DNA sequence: TGTGCCAGCAGCCGTGGACAGGGGGGTTCCGAGCAGTACTTC.

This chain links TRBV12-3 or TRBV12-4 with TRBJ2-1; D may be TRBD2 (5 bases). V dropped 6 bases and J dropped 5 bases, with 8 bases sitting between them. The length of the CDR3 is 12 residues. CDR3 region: CASRTLDNEQFF. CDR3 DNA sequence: TGTGCCAGCAGGACACTAGACAATGAGCAGTTCTTC.

CDR3 sequence reads: CASSYGQGPSYEQYF. The DNA for the CDR3 is TGTGCCAGCAGCTACGGACAGGGACCCTCCTACGAGCAGTACTTC. This chain joins TRBV27 and TRBJ2-7, with 8 bases lining up with TRBD1. This CDR3 contains 15 residues. The V and J ends lost 6 bases and 0 bases, in that order; junction bases with no gene match: 7. Germline V CDR1 and CDR2: MNHEY, SMNVEV (reference sequence).

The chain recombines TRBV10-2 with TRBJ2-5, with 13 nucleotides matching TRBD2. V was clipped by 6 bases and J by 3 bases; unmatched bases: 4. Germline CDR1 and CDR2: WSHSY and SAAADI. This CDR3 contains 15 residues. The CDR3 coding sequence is TGCGCCAGCAGCAACGGACTAGCGGGGGAAGAGACCCAGTACTTC. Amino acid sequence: CASSNGLAGEETQYF.

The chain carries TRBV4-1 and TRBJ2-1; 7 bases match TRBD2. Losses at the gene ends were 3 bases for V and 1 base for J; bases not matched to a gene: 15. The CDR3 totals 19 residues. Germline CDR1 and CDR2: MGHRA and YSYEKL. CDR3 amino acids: CASSHNVKERDLSYNEQFF. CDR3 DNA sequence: TGCGCCAGCAGCCACAACGTTAAAGAGCGGGACTTATCCTACAATGAGCAGTTCTTC.

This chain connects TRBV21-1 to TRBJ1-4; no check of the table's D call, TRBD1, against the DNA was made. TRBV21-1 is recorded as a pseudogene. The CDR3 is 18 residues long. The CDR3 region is CASSKAPPDRVKNEKLFF. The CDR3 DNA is TGTGCCAGCAGCAAAGCCCCCCCGGACAGGGTGAAGAATGAAAAACTGTTTTTT.

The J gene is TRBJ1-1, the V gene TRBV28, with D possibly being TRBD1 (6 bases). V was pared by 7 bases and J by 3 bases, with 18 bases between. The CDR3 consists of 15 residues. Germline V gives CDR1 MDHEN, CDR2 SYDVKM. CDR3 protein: CASTSWGGWDTEAFF. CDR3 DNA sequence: TGTGCCAGCACCTCTTGGGGGGGCTGGGACACTGAAGCTTTCTTT.

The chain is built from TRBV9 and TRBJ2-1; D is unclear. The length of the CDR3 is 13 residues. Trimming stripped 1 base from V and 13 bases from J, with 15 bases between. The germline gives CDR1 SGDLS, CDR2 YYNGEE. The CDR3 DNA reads TGTGCCAGCAGCGTAAACCCTACCTCGTATCAGTTCTTC. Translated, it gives CASSVNPTSYQFF.

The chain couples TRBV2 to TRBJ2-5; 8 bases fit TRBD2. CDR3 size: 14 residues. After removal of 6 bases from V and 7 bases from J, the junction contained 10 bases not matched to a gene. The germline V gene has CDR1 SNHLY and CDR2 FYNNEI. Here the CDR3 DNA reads TGTGCCAGCAGCAGGGGTAGCGGGGCCCCGACCCAGTACTTC. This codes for CASSRGSGAPTQYF.

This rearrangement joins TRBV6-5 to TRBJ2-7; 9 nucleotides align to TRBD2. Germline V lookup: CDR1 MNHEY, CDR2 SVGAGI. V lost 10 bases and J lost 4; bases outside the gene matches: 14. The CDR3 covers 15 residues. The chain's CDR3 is CATGGGDLTRYEQYF. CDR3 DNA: TGTGCCACCGGCGGGGGGGACCTAACTCGTTACGAGCAGTACTTC.

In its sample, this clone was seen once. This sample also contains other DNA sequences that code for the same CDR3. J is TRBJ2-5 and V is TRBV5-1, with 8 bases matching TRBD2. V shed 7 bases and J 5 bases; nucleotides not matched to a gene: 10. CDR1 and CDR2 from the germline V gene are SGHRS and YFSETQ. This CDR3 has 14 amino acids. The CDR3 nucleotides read TGCGCCAGCTCCCTCAGCGGGGGTTGGGAGACCCAGTACTTC. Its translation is CASSLSGGWETQYF.

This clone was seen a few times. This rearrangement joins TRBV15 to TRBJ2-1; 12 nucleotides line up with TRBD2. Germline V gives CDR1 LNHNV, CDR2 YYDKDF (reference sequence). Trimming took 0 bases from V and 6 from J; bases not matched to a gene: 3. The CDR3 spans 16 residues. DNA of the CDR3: TGTGCCACCAGCAGAGAAGGGACTAGCGGGTTCAATGAGCAGTTCTTC. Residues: CATSREGTSGFNEQFF. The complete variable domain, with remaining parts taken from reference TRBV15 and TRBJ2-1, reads DAMVIQNPRYQVTQFGKPVTLSCSQTLNHNVMYWYQQKSSQAPKLLFHYYDKDFNNEADTPDNFQSRRPNTSFCFLDIRSPGLGDTAMYLCATSREGTSGFNEQFFGPGTRLTVL.

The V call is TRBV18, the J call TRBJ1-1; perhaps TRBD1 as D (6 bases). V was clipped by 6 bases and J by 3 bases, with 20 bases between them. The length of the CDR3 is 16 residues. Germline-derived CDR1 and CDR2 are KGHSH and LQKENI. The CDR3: CASSPRGGAEDTEAFF. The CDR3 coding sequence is TGTGCCAGCTCCCCCCGGGGGGGGGCAGAGGACACTGAAGCTTTCTTT.

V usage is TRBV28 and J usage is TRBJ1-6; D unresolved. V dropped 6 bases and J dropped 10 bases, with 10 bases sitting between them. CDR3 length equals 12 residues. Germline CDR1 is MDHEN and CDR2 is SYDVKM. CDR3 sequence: CASRAGGSPLHF. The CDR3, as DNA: TGTGCCAGCAGGGCCGGCGGATCACCCCTCCACTTT.

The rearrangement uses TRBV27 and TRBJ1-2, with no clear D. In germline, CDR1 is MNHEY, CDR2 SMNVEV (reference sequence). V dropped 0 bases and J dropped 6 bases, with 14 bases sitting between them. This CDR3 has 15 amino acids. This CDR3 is CASSLSRPEGDGYTF. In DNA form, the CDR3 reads TGTGCCAGCAGTTTATCGAGGCCGGAGGGCGATGGCTACACCTTC.

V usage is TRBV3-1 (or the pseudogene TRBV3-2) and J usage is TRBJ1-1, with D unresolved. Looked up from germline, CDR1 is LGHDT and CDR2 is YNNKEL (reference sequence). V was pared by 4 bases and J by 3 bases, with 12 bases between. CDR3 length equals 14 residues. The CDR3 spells CASSPRSVDTEAFF. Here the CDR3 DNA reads TGTGCCAGCAGCCCACGATCGGTGGACACTGAAGCTTTCTTT.

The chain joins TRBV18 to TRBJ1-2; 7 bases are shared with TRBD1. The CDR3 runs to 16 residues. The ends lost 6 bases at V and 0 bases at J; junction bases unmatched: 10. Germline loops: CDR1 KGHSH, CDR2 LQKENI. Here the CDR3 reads CASSQQQGFANYGYTF. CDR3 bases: TGTGCCAGCTCCCAACAACAGGGGTTTGCTAACTATGGCTACACCTTC. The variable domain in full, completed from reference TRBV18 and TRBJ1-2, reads NAGVMQNPRHLVRRRGQEARLRCSPMKGHSHVYWYRQLPEEGLKFMVYLQKENIIDESGMPKERFSAEFPKEGPSILRIQQVVRGDSAAYFCASSQQQGFANYGYTFGSGTRLTVV.

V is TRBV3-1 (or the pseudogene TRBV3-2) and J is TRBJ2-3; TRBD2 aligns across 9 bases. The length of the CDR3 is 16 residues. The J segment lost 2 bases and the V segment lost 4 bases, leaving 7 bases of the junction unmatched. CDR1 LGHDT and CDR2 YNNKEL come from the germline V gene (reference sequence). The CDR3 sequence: CASSLSSGGPTDTQYF. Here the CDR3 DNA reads TGTGCCAGCAGCCTTTCAAGCGGGGGGCCCACAGATACGCAGTATTTT.

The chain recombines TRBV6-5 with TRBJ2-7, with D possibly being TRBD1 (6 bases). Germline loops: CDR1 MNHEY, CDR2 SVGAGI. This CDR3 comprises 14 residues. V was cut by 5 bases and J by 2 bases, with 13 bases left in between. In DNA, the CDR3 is TGTGCCAGCAGTATACAGGGTCGTACCTACGAGCAGTACTTC. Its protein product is CASSIQGRTYEQYF.

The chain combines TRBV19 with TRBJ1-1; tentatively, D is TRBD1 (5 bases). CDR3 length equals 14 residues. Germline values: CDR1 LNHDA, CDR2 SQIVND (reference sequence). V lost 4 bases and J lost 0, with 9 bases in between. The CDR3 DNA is TGTGCCAGTAGTACGGACACTTTGAACACTGAAGCTTTCTTT. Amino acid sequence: CASSTDTLNTEAFF.

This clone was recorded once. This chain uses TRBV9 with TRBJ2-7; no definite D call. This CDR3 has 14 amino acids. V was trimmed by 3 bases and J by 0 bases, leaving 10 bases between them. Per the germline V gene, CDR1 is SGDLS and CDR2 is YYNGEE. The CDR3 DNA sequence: TGTGCCAGCAGCGCTAGACCTGACTCCTACGAGCAGTACTTC. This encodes CASSARPDSYEQYF.

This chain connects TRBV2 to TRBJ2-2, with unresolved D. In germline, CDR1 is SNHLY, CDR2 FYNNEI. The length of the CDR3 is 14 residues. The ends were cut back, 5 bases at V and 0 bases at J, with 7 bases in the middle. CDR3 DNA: TGTGCCAGCAGTAACACCGCGAACACCGGGGAGCTGTTTTTT. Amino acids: CASSNTANTGELFF.